This T cell receptor beta chain was retrieved from a study of blood T cell repertoires in COVID-19. On the study more broadly: T cells, B-cell-depleted T cells, or PBMCs supplied cDNA or gDNA.

Measured with immunoSEQ multiplex PCR; TCRdb has only the in-frame clones, and not every one. The sample has fewer than 50,000 clones, approximately 80% seen once. Germline lookup yields CDR1 LNHDA and CDR2 SQIVND (reference sequence). Germline trimming cut 10 bases from V and 1 base from J; bases unmatched to any gene: 10. This CDR3 region has 15 residues. This clone was seen a handful of times. The source is a human donor in a cohort sampled during active COVID-19. The rearrangement uses TRBV19 and TRBJ2-1, with 7 bases matching TRBD2. The specimen sequenced was peripheral blood. The CDR3 coding sequence is TGTGCCACCCTAGGGCGGGGGAAGTCCTACAATGAGCAGTTCTTC. Its translation is CATLGRGKSYNEQFF.